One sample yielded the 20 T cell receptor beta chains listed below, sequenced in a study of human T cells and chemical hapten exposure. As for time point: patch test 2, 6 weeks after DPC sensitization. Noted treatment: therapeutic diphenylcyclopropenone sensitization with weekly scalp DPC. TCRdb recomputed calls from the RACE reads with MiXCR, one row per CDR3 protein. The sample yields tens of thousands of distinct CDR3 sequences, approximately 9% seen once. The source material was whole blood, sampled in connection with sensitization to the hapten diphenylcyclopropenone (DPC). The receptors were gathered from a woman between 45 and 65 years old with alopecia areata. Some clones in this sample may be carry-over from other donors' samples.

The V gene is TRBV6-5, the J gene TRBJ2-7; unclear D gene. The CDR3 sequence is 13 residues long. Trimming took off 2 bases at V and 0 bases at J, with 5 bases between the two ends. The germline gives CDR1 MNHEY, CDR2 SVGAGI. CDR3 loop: CASSYARSYEQYF. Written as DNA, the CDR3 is TGTGCCAGCAGTTACGCACGCTCCTACGAGCAGTACTTC.

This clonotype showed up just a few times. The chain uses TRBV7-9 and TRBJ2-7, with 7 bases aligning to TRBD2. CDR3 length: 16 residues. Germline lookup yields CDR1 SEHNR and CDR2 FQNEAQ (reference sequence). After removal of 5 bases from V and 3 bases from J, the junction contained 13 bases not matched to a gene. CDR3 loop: CASSHQGGSRYYEQYF. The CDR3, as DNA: TGTGCCAGCAGCCATCAAGGCGGGAGCCGGTACTACGAGCAGTACTTC.

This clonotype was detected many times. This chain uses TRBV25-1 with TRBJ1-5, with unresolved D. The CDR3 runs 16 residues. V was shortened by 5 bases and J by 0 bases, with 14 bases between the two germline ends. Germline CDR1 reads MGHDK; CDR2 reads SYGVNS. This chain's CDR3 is CASSSAGRTSNQPQHF. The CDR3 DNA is TGTGCCAGCAGTTCTGCTGGGCGGACTAGCAATCAGCCCCAGCATTTT.

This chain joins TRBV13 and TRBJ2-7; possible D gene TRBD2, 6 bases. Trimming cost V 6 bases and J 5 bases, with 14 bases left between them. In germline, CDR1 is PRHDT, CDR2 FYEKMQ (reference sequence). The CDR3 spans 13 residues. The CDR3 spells CASRRAGFHEQYF. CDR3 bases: TGTGCCAGCAGAAGGGCGGGGTTCCACGAGCAGTACTTC.

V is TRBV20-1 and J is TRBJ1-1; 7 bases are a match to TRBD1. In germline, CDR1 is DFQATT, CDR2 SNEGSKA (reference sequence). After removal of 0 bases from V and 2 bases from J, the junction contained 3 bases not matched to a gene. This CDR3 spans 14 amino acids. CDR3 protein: CSAREGQRNTEAFF. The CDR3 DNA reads TGCAGTGCTAGAGAGGGACAGAGAAACACTGAAGCTTTCTTT.

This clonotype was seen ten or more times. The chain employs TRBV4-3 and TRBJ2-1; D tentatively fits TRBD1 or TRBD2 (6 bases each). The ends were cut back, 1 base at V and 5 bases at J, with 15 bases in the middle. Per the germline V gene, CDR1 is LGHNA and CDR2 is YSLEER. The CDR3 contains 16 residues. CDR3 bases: TGCGCCAGCAGCCAAGTTTTGAGGGGGGACAACAATGAGCAGTTCTTC. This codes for CASSQVLRGDNNEQFF.

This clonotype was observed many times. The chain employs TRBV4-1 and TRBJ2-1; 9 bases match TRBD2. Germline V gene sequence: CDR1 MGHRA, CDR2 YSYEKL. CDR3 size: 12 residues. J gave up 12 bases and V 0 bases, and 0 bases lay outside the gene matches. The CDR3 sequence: CASSQEAGGQFF. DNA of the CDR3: TGCGCCAGCAGCCAAGAAGCGGGGGGGCAGTTCTTC.

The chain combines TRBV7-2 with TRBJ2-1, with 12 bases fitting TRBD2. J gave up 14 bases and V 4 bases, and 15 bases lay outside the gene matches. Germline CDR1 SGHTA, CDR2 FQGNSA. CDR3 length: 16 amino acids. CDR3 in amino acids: CASSSLELAGGEEEFF. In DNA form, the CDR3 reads TGTGCCAGCAGCTCACTCGAACTAGCGGGGGGCGAAGAGGAGTTCTTC.

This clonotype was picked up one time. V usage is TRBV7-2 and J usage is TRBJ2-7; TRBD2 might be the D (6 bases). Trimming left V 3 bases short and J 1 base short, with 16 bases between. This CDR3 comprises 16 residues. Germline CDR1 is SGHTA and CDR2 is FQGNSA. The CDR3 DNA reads TGTGCCAGCAGCTTCCCCCCGGGACTGTCTTCCTACGAGCAGTACTTC. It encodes CASSFPPGLSSYEQYF. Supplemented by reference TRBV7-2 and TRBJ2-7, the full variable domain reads GAGVSQSPSNKVTEKGKDVELRCDPISGHTALYWYRQSLGQGLEFLIYFQGNSAPDKSGLPSDRFSAERTGGSVSTLTIQRTQQEDSAVYLCASSFPPGLSSYEQYFGPGTRLTVT.

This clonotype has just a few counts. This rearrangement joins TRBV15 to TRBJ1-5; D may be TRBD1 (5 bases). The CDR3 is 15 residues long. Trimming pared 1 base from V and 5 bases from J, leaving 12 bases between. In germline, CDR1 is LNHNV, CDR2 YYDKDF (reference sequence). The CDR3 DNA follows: TGTGCCACCAGCAGAGGGGGGGGGTTGGATCAGCCCCAGCATTTT. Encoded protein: CATSRGGGLDQPQHF.

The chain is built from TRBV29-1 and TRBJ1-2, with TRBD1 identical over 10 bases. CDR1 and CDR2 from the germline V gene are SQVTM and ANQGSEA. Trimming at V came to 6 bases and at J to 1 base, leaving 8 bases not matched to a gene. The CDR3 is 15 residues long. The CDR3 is CSVPGTGDSNYGYTF. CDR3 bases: TGCAGCGTCCCAGGGACAGGGGACAGTAACTATGGCTACACCTTC.

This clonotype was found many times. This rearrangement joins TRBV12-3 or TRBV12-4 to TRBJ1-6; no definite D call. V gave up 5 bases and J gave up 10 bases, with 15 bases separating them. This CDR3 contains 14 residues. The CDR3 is CASSLSRVESPLHF. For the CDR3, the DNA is TGTGCCAGCAGTCTTTCCCGGGTTGAATCACCCCTCCACTTT.

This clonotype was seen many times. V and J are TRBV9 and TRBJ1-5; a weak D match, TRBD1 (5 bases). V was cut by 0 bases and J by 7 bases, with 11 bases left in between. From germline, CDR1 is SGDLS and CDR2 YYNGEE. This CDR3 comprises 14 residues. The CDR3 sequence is CASSVGGEEQPQHF. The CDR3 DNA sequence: TGTGCCAGCAGCGTAGGAGGGGAAGAGCAGCCCCAGCATTTT.

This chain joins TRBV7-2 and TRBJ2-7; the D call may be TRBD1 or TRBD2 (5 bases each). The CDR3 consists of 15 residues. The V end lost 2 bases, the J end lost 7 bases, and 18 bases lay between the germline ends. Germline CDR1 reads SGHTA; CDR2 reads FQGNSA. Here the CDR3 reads CASSLLGTAPREQYF. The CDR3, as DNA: TGTGCCAGCAGCTTACTTGGGACGGCACCCAGAGAGCAGTACTTC.

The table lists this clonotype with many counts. In DNA form, the CDR3 reads TGCAGCGTTCCTAATCCTAGCGGTTTTAGGGACGAGCAGTACTTC. Translating gives CSVPNPSGFRDEQYF. J is TRBJ2-7 and V is TRBV29-1, with 7 bases that match TRBD2. CDR3 length: 15 residues. CDR1 and CDR2 from the germline V gene are SQVTM and ANQGSEA. V was clipped by 5 bases and J by 5 bases; unmatched bases: 15.

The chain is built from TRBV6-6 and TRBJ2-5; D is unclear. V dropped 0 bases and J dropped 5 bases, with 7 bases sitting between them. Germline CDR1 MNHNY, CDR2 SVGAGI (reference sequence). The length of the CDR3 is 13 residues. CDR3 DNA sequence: TGTGCCAGCAGTTACTCACAGAAGGAGACCCAGTACTTC. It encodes CASSYSQKETQYF.

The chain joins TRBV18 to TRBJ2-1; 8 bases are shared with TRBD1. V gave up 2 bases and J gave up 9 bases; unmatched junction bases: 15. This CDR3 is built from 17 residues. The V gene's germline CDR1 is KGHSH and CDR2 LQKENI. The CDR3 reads CASSPRDRTGYMGEQFF. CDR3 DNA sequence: TGTGCCAGCTCACCAAGAGATCGGACAGGGTACATGGGTGAGCAGTTCTTC. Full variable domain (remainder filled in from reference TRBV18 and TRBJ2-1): NAGVMQNPRHLVRRRGQEARLRCSPMKGHSHVYWYRQLPEEGLKFMVYLQKENIIDESGMPKERFSAEFPKEGPSILRIQQVVRGDSAAYFCASSPRDRTGYMGEQFFGPGTRLTVL.

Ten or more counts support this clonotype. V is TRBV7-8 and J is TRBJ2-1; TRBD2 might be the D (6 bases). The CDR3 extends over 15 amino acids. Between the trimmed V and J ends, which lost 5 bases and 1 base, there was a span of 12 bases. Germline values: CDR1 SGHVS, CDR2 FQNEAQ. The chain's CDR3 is CASSLSGTSYNEQFF. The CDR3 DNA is TGTGCCAGCAGCCTTAGCGGAACATCCTACAATGAGCAGTTCTTC.

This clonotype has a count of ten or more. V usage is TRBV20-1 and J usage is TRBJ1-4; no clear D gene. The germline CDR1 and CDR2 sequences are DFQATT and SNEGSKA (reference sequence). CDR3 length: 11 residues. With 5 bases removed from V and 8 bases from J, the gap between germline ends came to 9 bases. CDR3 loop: CSAAVKEKLFF. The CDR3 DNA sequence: TGCAGTGCTGCCGTCAAGGAAAAACTGTTTTTT.

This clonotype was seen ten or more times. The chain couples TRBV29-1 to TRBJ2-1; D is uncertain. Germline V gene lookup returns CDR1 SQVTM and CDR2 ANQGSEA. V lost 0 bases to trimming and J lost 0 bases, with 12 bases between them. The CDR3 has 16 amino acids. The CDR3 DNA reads TGCAGCGTTGAAGATCCCTCGCCGAGCTCCTACAATGAGCAGTTCTTC. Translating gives CSVEDPSPSSYNEQFF.